The next 3 T cell receptor beta chains were all read from a single sample in a study of T cells in Graves' hyperthyroidism and ophthalmopathy. RNA transcripts provided the source from which TCR beta CDR3 regions were amplified. During a first-round RT-PCR of the TCR CDR3, the HTBI primer set was used. TCRdb itself ran the multiplex PCR reads through MiXCR, one entry per CDR3 protein. Of more than 300,000 distinct CDR3 sequences detected, over 11% appear once; the ten largest clones hold 20% to 25%. Sequencing was carried out using blood. The receptor set was obtained from a woman in her thirties with Graves' hyperthyroidism.

This clonotype was picked up many times. The chain is built from TRBV29-1 and TRBJ1-1; no firm D call. Germline values: CDR1 SQVTM, CDR2 ANQGSEA. V shed 4 bases and J shed 0 bases, with 6 bases lying between them. The length of the CDR3 is 12 residues. Here the CDR3 DNA reads TGCAGCGTTGCTGCCATGAACACTGAAGCTTTCTTT. Residues: CSVAAMNTEAFF.

In its sample, this clonotype was seen many times. The chain couples TRBV6-1 to TRBJ1-1; D not resolved. This CDR3 is built from 13 residues. CDR1 MNHNS and CDR2 SASEGT come from the germline V gene. V lost 6 bases to trimming and J lost 0 bases, with 8 bases between them. CDR3 DNA sequence: TGTGCCAGCAGCAGAACTCTGAACACTGAAGCTTTCTTT. Translating gives CASSRTLNTEAFF.

V gene TRBV15 combines with J gene TRBJ1-5; D uncertain. The CDR3 loop spans 15 amino acids. Germline CDR1 and CDR2: LNHNV and YYDKDF (reference sequence). V lost 2 bases to trimming and J lost 5 bases, with 13 bases between them. This CDR3 is CATSRTRTADQPQHF. DNA of the CDR3: TGTGCCACCAGCAGAACTAGGACTGCAGATCAGCCCCAGCATTTT. Full variable domain (rest looked up from reference TRBV15 and TRBJ1-5): DAMVIQNPRYQVTQFGKPVTLSCSQTLNHNVMYWYQQKSSQAPKLLFHYYDKDFNNEADTPDNFQSRRPNTSFCFLDIRSPGLGDTAMYLCATSRTRTADQPQHFGDGTRLSIL.